This T cell receptor (beta chain) was recovered during a study of cytomegalovirus exposure and HLA in healthy donors. Both 60 Vbeta primers and 13 Jbeta primers went into the PCR. Profiling relied on immunoSEQ multiplex PCR, and the TCRdb table lists in-frame clones only, not all of them. The table lists just over 150,000 clones, approximately 86% of them singletons. The germline V gene encodes CDR1 SGHNT and CDR2 YYREEE (reference sequence). The CDR3 loop spans 15 amino acids. Trimming took off 4 bases at V and 4 bases at J, with 17 bases between the two ends. The receptor comes from a woman under 30 in good health and CMV-seronegative. The chain is built from TRBV5-4 and TRBJ1-1, with D hard to call. The source material was PBMCs. This CDR3 is CASSTLLTEGTEAFF. The CDR3 DNA sequence: TGTGCCAGCAGCACCTTACTAACCGAGGGCACTGAAGCTTTCTTT. The variable domain in full, with the rest retrieved from reference TRBV5-4 and TRBJ1-1, is ETGVTQSPTHLIKTRGQQVTLRCSSQSGHNTVSWYQQALGQGPQFIFQYYREEENGRGNFPPRFSGLQFPNYSSELNVNALELDDSALYLCASSTLLTEGTEAFFGQGTRLTVV.